Below, 21 T cell receptor beta chains from the same sample are listed, as sequenced in a study of cytomegalovirus exposure and HLA in healthy donors. PCR was performed using 60 Vbeta and 13 Jbeta primers. Repertoires were generated with immunoSEQ multiplex PCR, while TCRdb's copy carries only in-frame clones and drops some. The sample shows roughly 98,000 clones, 60% to 75% of them seen only once. Sequencing was performed on PBMCs. These receptor sequences come from a female donor in good health and CMV-seropositive.

The rearrangement uses TRBV30 and TRBJ1-2, with TRBD1 matching over 8 bases. The V gene's germline CDR1 is GTSNPN and CDR2 SVGIG (reference sequence). The ends lost 5 bases at V and 2 bases at J; junction bases unmatched: 4. The CDR3 is 13 residues long. Here the CDR3 DNA reads TGTGCCTGGGCCCGGGACAGGAACTATGGCTACACCTTC. It is translated as CAWARDRNYGYTF.

V gene TRBV28 combines with J gene TRBJ2-3; 13 bases fit TRBD2. Unmatched junction bases numbered 5, after V lost 8 bases and J lost 3 bases. This CDR3 comprises 15 residues. Germline loops: CDR1 MDHEN, CDR2 SYDVKM. The CDR3 spells CASRRTSGGTDTQYF. The CDR3 bases are TGTGCCAGCCGCAGGACTAGCGGGGGAACAGATACGCAGTATTTT.

This chain links TRBV4-3 with TRBJ1-2; 8 bases line up with TRBD1. CDR1 is LGHNA and CDR2 is YSLEER in the germline V gene. The CDR3 extends over 17 amino acids. With V trimmed by 5 bases and J by 0 bases, 11 bases remained unmatched. DNA for the CDR3: TGCGCCAGCAGCTTACAGGGGGGGGAGGGCCCTAACTATGGCTACACCTTC. This sequence encodes CASSLQGGEGPNYGYTF.

The chain employs TRBV28 and TRBJ2-7; 11 bases fit TRBD1. The V segment lost 7 bases and the J segment 2 bases; nucleotides outside the gene matches: 7. Germline CDR1 MDHEN, CDR2 SYDVKM. The length of the CDR3 is 15 residues. CDR3 sequence (DNA): TGTGCCAGCACGCGGACAGGGGGCACTGCCTACGAGCAGTACTTC. Amino acids: CASTRTGGTAYEQYF.

This clone was counted only a few times. V is TRBV4-1 and J is TRBJ2-3; tentatively, D is TRBD2 (6 bases). The CDR3 runs 14 residues. From germline, CDR1 is MGHRA and CDR2 YSYEKL. Trimming stripped 5 bases from V and 10 bases from J, with 19 bases between. The CDR3 sequence: CASSSRWTGEAQYF. CDR3 nucleotide sequence: TGCGCCAGCAGCTCTCGGTGGACGGGAGAGGCGCAGTATTTT.

The chain couples TRBV9 to TRBJ2-1, with 8 bases that match TRBD1. V lost 3 bases, J lost 6 bases, and 2 bases stayed unmatched. The CDR3 spans 13 residues. Germline CDR1 reads SGDLS; CDR2 reads YYNGEE. CDR3 loop: CASSARGRNEQFF. CDR3 DNA: TGTGCCAGCAGCGCCAGGGGGCGCAATGAGCAGTTCTTC.

The chain links TRBV30 to TRBJ1-4; no definite D call. Germline CDR1 and CDR2: GTSNPN and SVGIG (reference sequence). Trimming removed 2 bases at V and 5 bases at J, with 18 bases between. There are 16 residues in the CDR3. The CDR3 reads CAWSRPLPTRNEKLFF. The CDR3 DNA follows: TGTGCCTGGAGTCGTCCACTCCCGACGAGGAATGAAAAACTGTTTTTT.

This chain uses TRBV10-3 with TRBJ2-7, with 8 bases matching TRBD1. V shed 3 bases, J shed 1 base, and the junction held 2 bases outside the gene matches. This CDR3 has 14 residues. CDR1 ENHRY and CDR2 SYGVKD come from the germline V gene. CDR3 DNA sequence: TGTGCCATCAGTGACCGGGACAGGTCCTACGAGCAGTACTTC. Translation gives CAISDRDRSYEQYF.

The rearrangement links TRBV7-3 to TRBJ2-6, with D perhaps TRBD2 (5 bases). Trimming took 1 base from V and 1 from J, leaving 8 bases between them. Germline lookup yields CDR1 SGHTA and CDR2 FQGTGA. The CDR3 has 16 amino acids. CDR3 residues: CASSLSTGSGANVLTF. As DNA, the CDR3 is TGTGCCAGCAGCTTAAGTACGGGGTCTGGGGCCAACGTCCTGACTTTC. The full variable domain, its missing parts supplied by reference TRBV7-3 and TRBJ2-6, is GAGVSQTPSNKVTEKGKYVELRCDPISGHTALYWYRQSLGQGPEFLIYFQGTGAADDSGLPNDRFFAVRPEGSVSTLKIQRTERGDSAVYLCASSLSTGSGANVLTFGAGSRLTVL.

The chain couples TRBV4-3 to TRBJ1-5, with D possibly TRBD1 on 5 matching bases. CDR1 and CDR2 (germline): LGHNA, YSLEER. The CDR3 totals 20 residues. Trimming pared 0 bases from V and 1 base from J, leaving 22 bases between. CDR3 amino acids: CASSQDLIFEQDRSNQPQHF. As DNA, the CDR3 is TGCGCCAGCAGCCAAGATCTAATTTTTGAACAGGACCGAAGCAATCAGCCCCAGCATTTT.

The V gene is TRBV4-3, the J gene TRBJ2-3, with TRBD1 matching over 9 bases. The CDR3 runs to 15 residues. The germline V gene encodes CDR1 LGHNA and CDR2 YSLEER. Unmatched junction bases numbered 3, after V lost 0 bases and J lost 5 bases. The CDR3 reads CASSQEGTGKDTQYF. DNA of the CDR3: TGCGCCAGCAGCCAAGAGGGGACAGGGAAAGATACGCAGTATTTT.

This rearrangement joins TRBV7-3 to TRBJ1-1; D remains ambiguous. Trimming shortened V by 1 base and J by 5 bases, and 11 bases separated the two germline ends. Germline loops: CDR1 SGHTA, CDR2 FQGTGA. This CDR3 has 14 amino acids. The DNA of the CDR3 is TGTGCCAGCAGCTTAAATCCCACCCAGACTGAAGCTTTCTTT. Its translation is CASSLNPTQTEAFF.

The chain employs TRBV30 and TRBJ1-2; D uncertain. The CDR3 is made up of 12 amino acids. V lost 0 bases and J 7 bases, leaving 9 bases between the germline ends. Germline V lookup: CDR1 GTSNPN, CDR2 SVGIG (reference sequence). CDR3 amino acids: CAWSVLDGGYTF. The DNA of the CDR3 is TGTGCCTGGAGTGTCCTAGACGGTGGCTACACCTTC.

The CDR3 region is CASSLDRGNTEAFF. The CDR3 DNA sequence: TGTGCCAGCAGCTTGGACAGGGGGAACACTGAAGCTTTCTTT. The chain employs TRBV7-8 and TRBJ1-1, with 9 nucleotides matching TRBD1. Trimming cost V 3 bases and J 1 base; bases outside gene matches: 0. Germline V lookup: CDR1 SGHVS, CDR2 FQNEAQ. The CDR3 totals 14 residues.

This chain joins TRBV11-2 and TRBJ1-2; D is possibly TRBD1 (6 bases). V dropped 0 bases and J dropped 2 bases, with 22 bases sitting between them. Germline lookup yields CDR1 SGHAT and CDR2 FQNNGV. This CDR3 region has 19 residues. Here the CDR3 reads CASSLEVKGGSFRNYGYTF. For the CDR3, the DNA is TGTGCCAGCAGCTTAGAGGTTAAGGGGGGGTCATTCAGGAACTATGGCTACACCTTC.

This sequence joins TRBV6-1 and TRBJ1-1; 8 positions match TRBD1. Germline CDR1 is MNHNS and CDR2 is SASEGT. The CDR3 runs to 14 residues. V dropped 5 bases and J dropped 8; count of bases not matched to a gene: 10. This chain's CDR3 is CASSSDRDLSEAFF. CDR3 nucleotide sequence: TGTGCCAGCAGTTCGGACAGGGATTTGAGCGAAGCTTTCTTT.

This clone appeared a single time. This sequence joins TRBV25-1 and TRBJ2-1; 7 nucleotides align to TRBD1. V trimming: 4 bases; J trimming: 2 bases; junction bases outside the gene matches: 5. The germline CDR1 and CDR2 sequences are MGHDK and SYGVNS. This CDR3 has 15 amino acids. The CDR3 loop reads CASSARQGPYNEQFF. CDR3 in DNA: TGTGCCAGCAGTGCCAGACAGGGCCCCTACAATGAGCAGTTCTTC. The whole variable domain, remainder taken from reference TRBV25-1 and TRBJ2-1, is EADIYQTPRYLVIGTGKKITLECSQTMGHDKMYWYQQDPGMELHLIHYSYGVNSTEKGDLSSESTVSRIRTEHFPLTLESARPSHTSQYLCASSARQGPYNEQFFGPGTRLTVL.

The table lists this clone with a count of one. The chain links TRBV7-8 to TRBJ1-1, with D possibly being TRBD1 (6 bases). V shed 5 bases and J shed 7 bases, with 17 bases lying between them. The CDR3 spans 14 residues. Germline CDR1 is SGHVS and CDR2 is FQNEAQ. The CDR3 loop reads CASSNRRTAGEAFF. The DNA of the CDR3 is TGTGCCAGCAGCAACCGTAGGACAGCCGGTGAAGCTTTCTTT. Together with reference TRBV7-8 and TRBJ1-1, the CDR3 gives the full variable domain: GAGVSQSPRYKVAKRGQDVALRCDPISGHVSLFWYQQALGQGPEFLTYFQNEAQLDKSGLPSDRFFAERPEGSVSTLKIQRTQQEDSAVYLCASSNRRTAGEAFFGQGTRLTVV.

V usage is TRBV28 and J usage is TRBJ1-2, with 9 bases aligning to TRBD1. The CDR3 is made up of 15 amino acids. Germline-derived CDR1 and CDR2 are MDHEN and SYDVKM. Trimming took 7 bases from V and 3 from J; bases not matched to a gene: 9. CDR3 loop: CASNLPGQGYYGYTF. In nucleotides, the CDR3 is TGTGCCAGCAACCTTCCGGGACAGGGATACTATGGCTACACCTTC.

This chain links TRBV6-5 with TRBJ2-1; 12 nucleotides align to TRBD2. Germline CDR1 MNHEY, CDR2 SVGAGI. CDR3 size: 16 residues. Unmatched junction bases numbered 6, after V lost 3 bases and J lost 6 bases. Written as DNA, the CDR3 is TGTGCCAGCAGTTATCGGGCTAGCGGGAGGGTCAATGAGCAGTTCTTC. Residues: CASSYRASGRVNEQFF.

The V and J genes are TRBV28 and TRBJ2-7, with TRBD1 matching over 8 bases. The CDR3 loop spans 15 amino acids. CDR1 MDHEN and CDR2 SYDVKM come from the germline V gene. The junction had 11 bases not matched to a gene; V was cut back by 5 bases and J by 5 bases. The CDR3: CASSHPDRGGDEQYF. CDR3 DNA: TGTGCCAGCAGTCATCCTGACAGGGGAGGAGACGAGCAGTACTTC. The full variable domain, in which reference TRBV28 and TRBJ2-7 provide the parts outside the CDR3, is DVKVTQSSRYLVKRTGEKVFLECVQDMDHENMFWYRQDPGLGLRLIYFSYDVKMKEKGDIPEGYSVSREKKERFSLILESASTNQTSMYLCASSHPDRGGDEQYFGPGTRLTVT.